Listed below are T cell receptor beta chains from one sample, sequenced in a study of cytomegalovirus exposure and HLA in healthy donors. Assay used: immunoSEQ multiplex PCR; TCRdb lists only in-frame clones, some missing. The data show 150,000 to 200,000 clones, about 70% seen once. The specimen sequenced was PBMCs. Every receptor here comes from a woman aged 35 to 49 in good health and CMV-seropositive. Both conserved end residues are part of each CDR3. Fields, in order: V gene, D gene, CDR3 length, clone size, J gene, CDR3 protein, CDR3 DNA. D genes are given only for firm matches. Clone size, where shown, is once, few, many, or a class for clones that have expanded.

v_gene: TRBV5-1
d_gene: TRBD1
len: 15
abundance: -
j_gene: TRBJ2-7
CDR3aa: CASSPGQGRTYEQYF
CDR3nt: TGCGCCAGCAGCCCGGGACAGGGCCGGACCTACGAGCAGTACTTC

v_gene: TRBV10-3
d_gene: -
len: 14
abundance: few
j_gene: TRBJ1-1
CDR3aa: CAISEYRVEGEAFF
CDR3nt: TGTGCCATCAGTGAATACAGGGTTGAGGGCGAAGCTTTCTTT

v_gene: TRBV5-4
d_gene: -
len: 12
abundance: -
j_gene: TRBJ2-7
CDR3aa: CASSLLGSEQYF
CDR3nt: TGTGCCAGCAGCTTGTTAGGGAGCGAGCAGTACTTC

v_gene: TRBV21-1
d_gene: -
len: 14
abundance: -
j_gene: TRBJ1-2
CDR3aa: CASSKDWSYYGYTF
CDR3nt: TGTGCCAGCAGCAAAGATTGGAGCTACTATGGCTACACCTTC

v_gene: TRBV27
d_gene: -
len: 15
abundance: -
j_gene: TRBJ2-3
CDR3aa: CASSIEAGWTDTQYF
CDR3nt: TGTGCCAGCTCGATCGAGGCGGGATGGACAGATACGCAGTATTTT

v_gene: TRBV5-6
d_gene: -
len: 14
abundance: -
j_gene: TRBJ2-7
CDR3aa: CASSAPGGTYEQYF
CDR3nt: TGTGCCAGCAGCGCGCCCGGGGGAACCTACGAGCAGTACTTC

v_gene: TRBV27
d_gene: -
len: 11
abundance: -
j_gene: TRBJ1-1
CDR3aa: CASTGGRGAFF
CDR3nt: TGTGCCAGCACTGGTGGAAGGGGAGCTTTCTTT

v_gene: TRBV5-4
d_gene: TRBD2
len: 15
abundance: -
j_gene: TRBJ2-7
CDR3aa: CASSFSSGNFYEQYF
CDR3nt: TGTGCCAGCAGCTTCTCTAGCGGGAATTTTTACGAGCAGTACTTC

v_gene: TRBV5-1
d_gene: -
len: 12
abundance: -
j_gene: TRBJ1-2
CDR3aa: CASSLGQDGYTF
CDR3nt: TGCGCCAGCAGCTTGGGACAAGATGGCTACACCTTC

v_gene: TRBV28
d_gene: -
len: 15
abundance: few
j_gene: TRBJ1-5
CDR3aa: CASTRDSTGNQPQHF
CDR3nt: TGTGCCAGCACCCGCGACAGTACGGGCAATCAGCCCCAGCATTTT

v_gene: TRBV6-5
d_gene: -
len: 15
abundance: few
j_gene: TRBJ2-3
CDR3aa: CASSLDWGGTDTQYF
CDR3nt: TGTGCCAGCAGTCTCGATTGGGGGGGCACAGATACGCAGTATTTT

v_gene: TRBV2
d_gene: -
len: 16
abundance: -
j_gene: TRBJ2-3
CDR3aa: CASSTVLDGVTDTQYF
CDR3nt: TGTGCCAGCAGTACAGTACTGGACGGGGTCACAGATACGCAGTATTTT

v_gene: TRBV18
d_gene: TRBD2
len: 16
abundance: -
j_gene: TRBJ2-3
CDR3aa: CASSPPGLAGGDTQYF
CDR3nt: TGTGCCAGCTCACCACCGGGACTAGCAGGTGGCGATACGCAGTATTTT

v_gene: TRBV2
d_gene: TRBD1
len: 15
abundance: -
j_gene: TRBJ2-2
CDR3aa: CASSARTGMAGELFF
CDR3nt: TGTGCCAGCAGTGCCCGGACAGGGATGGCCGGGGAGCTGTTTTTT

v_gene: TRBV2
d_gene: TRBD1
len: 14
abundance: few
j_gene: TRBJ1-5
CDR3aa: CASSPTGGNQPQHF
CDR3nt: TGTGCCAGCAGCCCTACAGGGGGAAATCAGCCCCAGCATTTT

v_gene: TRBV9
d_gene: TRBD2
len: 15
abundance: -
j_gene: TRBJ2-7
CDR3aa: CASSDSGSSPGEQYF
CDR3nt: TGTGCCAGCAGCGATAGCGGGAGTAGTCCCGGCGAGCAGTACTTC

v_gene: TRBV6-6
d_gene: -
len: 16
abundance: -
j_gene: TRBJ1-3
CDR3aa: CASSYSKTDSGNTIYF
CDR3nt: TGTGCCAGCAGTTACTCGAAGACAGACTCTGGAAACACCATATATTTT

v_gene: TRBV5-1
d_gene: -
len: 14
abundance: -
j_gene: TRBJ2-3
CDR3aa: CASSPSTVTDTQYF
CDR3nt: TGCGCCAGCAGCCCAAGCACAGTCACAGATACGCAGTATTTT

v_gene: TRBV6-5
d_gene: -
len: 15
abundance: -
j_gene: TRBJ1-1
CDR3aa: CASSSLREGITEAFF
CDR3nt: TGTGCCAGCAGTTCCCTCAGGGAAGGAATCACTGAAGCTTTCTTT

v_gene: TRBV2
d_gene: TRBD1
len: 13
abundance: once
j_gene: TRBJ2-7
CDR3aa: CASRGQNPYEQYF
CDR3nt: TGTGCCAGTAGGGGACAGAATCCTTACGAGCAGTACTTC

v_gene: TRBV28
d_gene: -
len: 12
abundance: -
j_gene: TRBJ1-2
CDR3aa: CASSLDSYGYTF
CDR3nt: TGTGCCAGCAGTTTGGACAGTTATGGCTACACCTTC

v_gene: TRBV14
d_gene: -
len: 17
abundance: once
j_gene: TRBJ2-7
CDR3aa: CASSPRAGRKGAYEQYF
CDR3nt: TGTGCCAGCAGCCCCCGGGCGGGTAGGAAAGGAGCCTACGAGCAGTACTTC

v_gene: TRBV6-5
d_gene: TRBD1
len: 14
abundance: -
j_gene: TRBJ1-1
CDR3aa: CASTTGTGNTEAFF
CDR3nt: TGTGCCAGCACGACCGGGACAGGGAACACTGAAGCTTTCTTC

v_gene: TRBV7-6
d_gene: TRBD2
len: 18
abundance: -
j_gene: TRBJ2-3
CDR3aa: CASSGGLAGGQVTDTQYF
CDR3nt: TGTGCCAGCAGCGGAGGACTAGCGGGGGGGCAAGTCACAGATACGCAGTATTTT

v_gene: TRBV7-3
d_gene: TRBD2
len: 19
abundance: -
j_gene: TRBJ2-2
CDR3aa: CASSLSRASGIFNTGELFF
CDR3nt: TGTGCCAGCAGCTTAAGTAGGGCTAGCGGGATTTTCAACACCGGGGAGCTGTTTTTT

v_gene: TRBV18
d_gene: -
len: 15
abundance: once
j_gene: TRBJ1-4
CDR3aa: CASSSSGAWREKLFF
CDR3nt: TGTGCCAGCTCCTCAAGCGGGGCCTGGAGGGAAAAACTGTTTTTT

v_gene: TRBV18
d_gene: -
len: 13
abundance: -
j_gene: TRBJ2-7
CDR3aa: CASSPGEGYEQYF
CDR3nt: TGTGCCAGCTCCCCCGGGGAAGGCTACGAGCAGTACTTC

v_gene: TRBV27
d_gene: TRBD2
len: 16
abundance: -
j_gene: TRBJ2-5
CDR3aa: CASSLGPGGPGETQYF
CDR3nt: TGTGCCAGCAGCCTAGGGCCGGGGGGGCCAGGAGAGACCCAGTACTTC

v_gene: TRBV28
d_gene: TRBD1
len: 15
abundance: -
j_gene: TRBJ1-1
CDR3aa: CASLGQGSPTTEAFF
CDR3nt: TGTGCCAGCCTCGGACAGGGGAGCCCTACTACTGAAGCTTTCTTT

v_gene: TRBV28
d_gene: -
len: 11
abundance: -
j_gene: TRBJ2-3
CDR3aa: CASREADTQYF
CDR3nt: TGTGCCAGCAGGGAGGCAGATACGCAGTATTTT

v_gene: TRBV27
d_gene: TRBD1
len: 12
abundance: few
j_gene: TRBJ2-4
CDR3aa: CASSGGQGRTYF
CDR3nt: TGTGCCAGCAGCGGGGGACAGGGGAGGACGTACTTC

v_gene: TRBV29-1
d_gene: TRBD1
len: 15
abundance: -
j_gene: TRBJ2-7
CDR3aa: CSVLEWGTGAYEQYF
CDR3nt: TGCAGCGTCCTCGAATGGGGGACAGGGGCCTACGAGCAGTACTTC

v_gene: TRBV9
d_gene: TRBD1
len: 16
abundance: -
j_gene: TRBJ1-2
CDR3aa: CASSVDDRGSYYGYTF
CDR3nt: TGTGCCAGCAGCGTAGATGACAGGGGGTCTTACTATGGCTACACCTTC

v_gene: TRBV5-4
d_gene: -
len: 14
abundance: -
j_gene: TRBJ1-4
CDR3aa: CASSLGSGDEKLFF
CDR3nt: TGTGCCAGCAGCTTGGGGTCAGGGGATGAAAAACTGTTTTTT

v_gene: TRBV9
d_gene: TRBD2
len: 17
abundance: once
j_gene: TRBJ2-2
CDR3aa: CASSVRGDRANTGELFF
CDR3nt: TGTGCCAGCAGCGTACGGGGGGACCGGGCAAACACCGGGGAGCTGTTTTTT

v_gene: TRBV28
d_gene: TRBD2
len: 14
abundance: -
j_gene: TRBJ2-3
CDR3aa: CASSRLAGEDTQYF
CDR3nt: TGTGCCAGCAGCAGACTAGCGGGAGAGGATACGCAGTATTTT

v_gene: TRBV27
d_gene: -
len: 14
abundance: -
j_gene: TRBJ2-7
CDR3aa: CASSLARTSYEQYF
CDR3nt: TGTGCCAGCAGCCTAGCCAGAACCTCCTACGAGCAGTACTTC

v_gene: TRBV6-5
d_gene: TRBD1
len: 13
abundance: -
j_gene: TRBJ2-7
CDR3aa: CASLQGPAYEQYF
CDR3nt: TGTGCCAGCCTACAGGGGCCCGCCTACGAGCAGTACTTC

v_gene: TRBV5-1
d_gene: -
len: 14
abundance: -
j_gene: TRBJ1-5
CDR3aa: CASSWGEGNQPQNF
CDR3nt: -

v_gene: TRBV6-5
d_gene: -
len: 14
abundance: -
j_gene: TRBJ2-2
CDR3aa: CASRWTVDTGELFF
CDR3nt: TGTGCCAGCAGATGGACAGTTGACACCGGGGAGCTGTTTTTT

v_gene: TRBV7-2
d_gene: TRBD1
len: 14
abundance: -
j_gene: TRBJ2-1
CDR3aa: CASSSGQGTDEQFF
CDR3nt: TGTGCCAGCAGCTCAGGACAGGGGACTGATGAGCAGTTCTTC